Sequencing of this T cell receptor (beta chain) was carried out in a study of technical replicates of blood from a few donors. Some clones are missing from TCRdb's copy, which holds only in-frame ones; the method was immunoSEQ multiplex PCR. Of about 94,000 clones in the sample, almost 97% are singletons; the top ten hold 0.36%. This CDR3 contains 16 residues. The germline V gene encodes CDR1 MNHEY and CDR2 SVGAGI. The V gene lost 0 bases and the J gene lost 5 bases, with 16 bases spanning the gap. The chain employs TRBV6-5 and TRBJ1-2; D gene uncertain. This sequence originates from a human donor in good health. Sequencing was carried out using T cells isolated from PBMCs. CDR3 DNA: TGTGCCAGCAGTTACTCGTCTGGGGAGGCATTGTATGGCTACACCTTC. Protein product: CASSYSSGEALYGYTF.